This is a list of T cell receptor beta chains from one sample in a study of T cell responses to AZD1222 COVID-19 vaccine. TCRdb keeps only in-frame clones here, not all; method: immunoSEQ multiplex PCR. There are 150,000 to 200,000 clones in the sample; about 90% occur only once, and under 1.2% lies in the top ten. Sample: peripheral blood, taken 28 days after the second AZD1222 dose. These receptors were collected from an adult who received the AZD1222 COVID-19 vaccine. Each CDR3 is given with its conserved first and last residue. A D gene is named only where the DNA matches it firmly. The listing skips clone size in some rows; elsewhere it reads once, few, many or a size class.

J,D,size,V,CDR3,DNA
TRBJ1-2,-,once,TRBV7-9,CASSSPTVGYGYTF,TGTGCCAGCAGCTCGCCTACTGTCGGCTATGGCTACACCTTC
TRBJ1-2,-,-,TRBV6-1,CASSETRGYGYTF,TGTGCCAGCAGTGAAACCAGGGGCTATGGCTACACCTTC
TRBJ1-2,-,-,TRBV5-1,CASSITTGNYGYTF,TGCGCCAGCAGCATCACAACAGGGAACTATGGCTACACCTTC
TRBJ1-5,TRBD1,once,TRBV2,CASTGQGVRNQPQHF,TGTGCCAGCACTGGACAGGGGGTTAGAAATCAGCCCCAGCATTTT
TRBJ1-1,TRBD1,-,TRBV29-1,CSVDRGDTEAFF,TGCAGCGTTGACAGGGGGGACACTGAAGCTTTCTTT
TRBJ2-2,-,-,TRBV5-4,CASSLLSGYSTGELFF,TGTGCCAGCAGCTTGCTCTCAGGGTATTCTACCGGGGAGCTGTTTTTT
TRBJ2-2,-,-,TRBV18,CASSPQGITGELFF,TGTGCCAGCTCACCACAGGGTATCACCGGGGAGCTGTTTTTT
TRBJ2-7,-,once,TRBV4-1,CASSQDAGTWQYF,TGCGCCAGCAGCCAAGATGCAGGGACTTGGCAGTACTTC
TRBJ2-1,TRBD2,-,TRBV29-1,CSVKSGGWGNEQFF,TGCAGCGTTAAGAGCGGGGGGTGGGGCAATGAGCAGTTCTTC
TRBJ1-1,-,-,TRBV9,CASSVGEGVGTEAFF,TGTGCCAGCAGCGTAGGAGAGGGCGTTGGCACTGAAGCTTTCTTT
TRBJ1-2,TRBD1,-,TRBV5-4,CASSRDRDYGYTF,TGTGCCAGCAGCCGGGACAGGGACTATGGCTACACCTTC
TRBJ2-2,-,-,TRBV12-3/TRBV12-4,CASSFTNTGELFF,TGTGCCAGCAGTTTCACGAACACCGGGGAGCTGTTTTTT
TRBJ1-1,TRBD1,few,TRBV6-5,CASSRTGDAYEAFF,TGTGCCAGCAGCAGGACAGGGGACGCATATGAAGCTTTCTTT
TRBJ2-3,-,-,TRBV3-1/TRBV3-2,CASSQDLPDTQYF,TGTGCCAGCAGCCAAGATTTGCCAGATACGCAGTATTTT
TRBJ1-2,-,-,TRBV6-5,CASSYRESGTYGYTF,TGTGCCAGCAGTTACAGAGAATCAGGAACGTATGGCTACACCTTC
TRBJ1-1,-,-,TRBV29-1,CSVQSVRRVPNTEAFF,TGCAGCGTCCAATCGGTAAGGAGGGTTCCGAACACTGAAGCTTTCTTT
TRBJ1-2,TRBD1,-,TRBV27,CASRNDRAPYGYTF,TGTGCCAGCAGAAACGACAGGGCCCCCTATGGCTACACCTTC
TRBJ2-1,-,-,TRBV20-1,CSASRRGGHNEQFF,TGCAGTGCTAGTCGGAGGGGGGGCCACAATGAGCAGTTCTTC
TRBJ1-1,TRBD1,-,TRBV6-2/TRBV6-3,CASSSTGFDTEAFF,TGTGCCAGCAGTTCGACAGGGTTCGACACTGAAGCTTTCTTT
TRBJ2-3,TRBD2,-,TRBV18,CASSPKVVAGGLTDTQYF,TGTGCCAGCTCACCAAAAGTCGTAGCGGGGGGCCTCACAGATACGCAGTATTTT
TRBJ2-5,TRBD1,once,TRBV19,CASSRTGGSGEETQYF,TGTGCCAGTAGTAGGACAGGGGGTAGCGGGGAAGAGACCCAGTACTTC
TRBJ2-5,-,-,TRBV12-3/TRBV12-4,CASSFGGQETQYF,TGTGCCAGCAGTTTCGGCGGGCAAGAGACCCAGTACTTC
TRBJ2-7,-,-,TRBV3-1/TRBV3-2,CASSQDIGGPWYEQYF,TGTGCCAGCAGCCAAGACATCGGCGGGCCCTGGTACGAGCAGTACTTC
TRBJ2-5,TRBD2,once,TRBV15,CATSTGGWETQYF,TGTGCCACCAGCACCGGGGGGTGGGAGACCCAGTACTTC
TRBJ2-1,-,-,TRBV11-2,CASSLGPIDYYNEQFF,TGTGCCAGCAGCTTAGGGCCAATTGACTACTACAATGAGCAGTTCTTC
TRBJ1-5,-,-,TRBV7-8,CASSPTVYSNQPQHF,TGTGCCAGCAGCCCCACCGTTTATAGCAATCAGCCCCAGCATTTT
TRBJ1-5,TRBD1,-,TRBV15,CATSRVSLQPGQGFRPQHF,TGTGCCACCAGCAGAGTTAGTCTTCAACCGGGACAGGGTTTTCGGCCCCAGCATTTT
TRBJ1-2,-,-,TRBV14,CASSPNVGYGYTF,TGTGCCAGCAGCCCAAACGTCGGCTATGGCTACACCTTC
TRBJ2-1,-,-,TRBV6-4,CASRPRTGRGTQEQFF,TGTGCCAGCAGACCCAGGACAGGGAGGGGGACCCAGGAGCAGTTCTTC